These 10 T cell receptor beta chains originate from one sample sequenced in a study of cytomegalovirus exposure and HLA in healthy donors. PCR amplification relied on 60 Vbeta primers (plus 13 Jbeta primers). The data were produced by immunoSEQ multiplex PCR, yet TCRdb's version contains in-frame clones alone and is incomplete. The repertoire consists of about 120,000 clones, with 15% to 20% occurring once and the leading ten covering 2.9%. The sequenced sample consisted of PBMCs. The receptors shown here come from a female donor in good health and CMV-seropositive.

This clone appeared a few times. This chain joins TRBV18 and TRBJ2-7, with D possibly TRBD2 on 5 matching bases. This CDR3 has 13 residues. The V gene's germline CDR1 is KGHSH and CDR2 LQKENI. V lost 0 bases, J lost 4 bases, and 7 bases lay in between. CDR3 bases: TGTGCCAGCTCACCACCGGGGAGTTACGAGCAGTACTTC. Protein product: CASSPPGSYEQYF.

The chain employs TRBV6-5 and TRBJ1-2; tentative D call: TRBD1 (5 bases). The germline V and J ends were trimmed by 2 bases and 7 bases, with 14 bases remaining between them. The CDR3 length is 14 residues. Per the germline V gene, CDR1 is MNHEY and CDR2 is SVGAGI. Here the CDR3 reads CASSYGTAGRGYTF. The CDR3 coding sequence is TGTGCCAGCAGTTACGGAACGGCGGGACGTGGCTACACCTTC.

The J gene is TRBJ1-3, the V gene TRBV10-3, with a tentative D call TRBD1 (6 bases). Per germline, CDR1 ENHRY and CDR2 SYGVKD. CDR3 length equals 19 residues. V was pared by 1 base and J by 0 bases, with 19 bases between. The CDR3 bases are TGTGCCATCAGTGAGTTAGGGGGTCCGGCAATAAGCTCTGGAAACACCATATATTTT. This gives the protein CAISELGGPAISSGNTIYF.

This clone was detected a few times. DNA of the CDR3: TGTGCCAGCGCCGGGACAGGTAACACCGGGGAGCTGTTTTTT. Protein: CASAGTGNTGELFF. The chain uses TRBV19 and TRBJ2-2; 8 bases match TRBD1. Germline V CDR1 and CDR2: LNHDA, SQIVND (reference sequence). V lost 9 bases and J lost 2; bases outside the gene matches: 5. The CDR3 runs to 14 residues.

This clone was picked up a small number of times. The chain recombines TRBV7-2 with TRBJ1-5; 8 nucleotides agree with TRBD1. Per germline, CDR1 SGHTA and CDR2 FQGNSA. J was trimmed by 6 bases and V by 5 bases; bases with no gene match: 12. The CDR3 has 16 amino acids. The CDR3 DNA reads TGTGCCAGCAGCCGCGGAGGACAGGGCACCGTTCAGCCCCAGCATTTT. Its translation: CASSRGGQGTVQPQHF.

In this sample, this clone turned up a few times. The J gene is TRBJ2-5, the V gene TRBV7-9; 8 nucleotides agree with TRBD1. This CDR3 region has 14 residues. V gave up 3 bases and J gave up 2 bases; unmatched junction bases: 2. Germline V CDR1 and CDR2: SEHNR, FQNEAQ (reference sequence). CDR3 protein: CASSLDREQETQYF. CDR3 bases: TGTGCCAGCAGCTTGGACAGGGAACAAGAGACCCAGTACTTC.

This clone has only a few counts. The chain has TRBV11-2 and TRBJ2-7, with 8 nucleotides matching TRBD2. Per germline, CDR1 SGHAT and CDR2 FQNNGV. J lost 3 bases, V lost 5 bases, and 6 bases had no gene match. This CDR3 has 14 amino acids. CDR3 amino acids: CASSLRGGYYEQYF. The CDR3 region has the DNA TGTGCCAGCAGCCTGCGCGGGGGGTACTACGAGCAGTACTTC. Based on the CDR3 plus reference TRBV11-2 and TRBJ2-7, the full variable domain is EAGVAQSPRYKIIEKRQSVAFWCNPISGHATLYWYQQILGQGPKLLIQFQNNGVVDDSQLPKDRFSAERLKGVDSTLKIQPAKLEDSAVYLCASSLRGGYYEQYFGPGTRLTVT.

This clone was counted between two and nine times. The chain is built from TRBV29-1 and TRBJ1-1, with 8 bases lining up with TRBD1. Germline assignment: CDR1 SQVTM and CDR2 ANQGSEA. The CDR3 totals 12 residues. The V gene end was trimmed by 2 bases and the J gene end by 6 bases; junction bases not matched to a gene: 2. CDR3: CSVELQGAEAFF. The CDR3 coding sequence is TGCAGCGTTGAATTACAGGGGGCTGAAGCTTTCTTT.

The chain combines TRBV29-1 with TRBJ1-1; possible D gene TRBD1, 6 bases. The CDR3 has 12 amino acids. V was shortened by 5 bases and J by 8 bases, with 15 bases between the two germline ends. Germline loops: CDR1 SQVTM, CDR2 ANQGSEA. CDR3 coding DNA: TGCAGCGTTCACGGACAGACGCTCGAAGCTTTCTTT. Translating it yields CSVHGQTLEAFF.

This clone was seen a handful of times. The rearrangement links TRBV2 to TRBJ2-7, with TRBD1 matching over 7 bases. The CDR3 covers 14 residues. After removal of 2 bases from V and 3 bases from J, the junction contained 4 bases not matched to a gene. Looked up from germline, CDR1 is SNHLY and CDR2 is FYNNEI. The CDR3: CASSEQGQFYEQYF. In nucleotides, the CDR3 is TGTGCCAGCAGTGAACAGGGACAGTTCTACGAGCAGTACTTC.